This T cell receptor beta chain was documented in a study of spatial heterogeneity in lung cancer. This clonotype was recorded at least ten times. From the 5' RACE reads, TCRdb called clonotypes with MiXCR, one entry per CDR3 protein. The repertoire holds roughly 120,000 distinct CDR3 sequences, with 9.5% to 15% as singletons. The length of the CDR3 is 15 residues. Germline lookup yields CDR1 SGHKS and CDR2 YYEKEE (reference sequence). Deletions cut 3 bases from V and 0 bases from J, with 12 bases between. The time point is: blood at routine non-recurrence follow-up after resection. Sequencing was performed on whole RNA extracted from tumor and nontumor lung tissue, or from frozen PBMC, and the material was left unsorted.

This receptor was obtained from a male donor with early-stage non-small cell lung cancer. The chain has TRBV5-5 and TRBJ1-1; no definite D call. Material: PBMCs, obtained at follow-up. The DNA for the CDR3 is TGTGCCAGCAGCTCACAAACAATTTTGAACACTGAAGCTTTCTTT. Amino acids: CASSSQTILNTEAFF. The whole variable domain, filled in from reference TRBV5-5 and TRBJ1-1, reads DAGVTQSPTHLIKTRGQQVTLRCSPISGHKSVSWYQQVLGQGPQFIFQYYEKEERGRGNFPDRFSARQFPNYSSELNVNALLLGDSALYLCASSSQTILNTEAFFGQGTRLTVV.